The rows below give T cell receptor beta chains drawn from one sample of a study of cytomegalovirus exposure and HLA in healthy donors. The assay was immunoSEQ multiplex PCR, and TCRdb's table has in-frame clones only and misses some. The sample lists roughly 80,000 clones; under 70% were seen once. Sequenced material: PBMCs. The origin of the receptors is a man younger than 45 in good health and CMV-seropositive. Each CDR3 is given with its conserved first and last residue. The order of the fields is V gene, clone size, J gene, D gene, CDR3 protein, CDR3 DNA. A D gene is named only where the DNA matches it firmly. Rows give clone size only sometimes, using once, few, many, or a class for an expanded clone.

V gene: TRBV20-1; clone size: few; J gene: TRBJ1-4; D gene: NA; CDR3 protein: CSAFLNEKLFF; CDR3 DNA: TGCAGTGCGTTTCTGAATGAAAAACTGTTTTTT
V gene: TRBV5-1; clone size: NA; J gene: TRBJ1-2; D gene: TRBD1; CDR3 protein: CASSLRGRTTGFGYTF; CDR3 DNA: TGCGCCAGCAGCTTGCGGGGGAGGACGACAGGGTTTGGCTACACCTTC
V gene: TRBV5-4; clone size: NA; J gene: TRBJ1-5; D gene: NA; CDR3 protein: CASSLRGSNQPQHF; CDR3 DNA: TGTGCCAGCAGCCTAAGAGGATCCAATCAGCCCCAGCATTTT
V gene: TRBV5-5; clone size: NA; J gene: TRBJ2-3; D gene: NA; CDR3 protein: CASSSGSRFLNTQYF; CDR3 DNA: TGTGCCAGCAGCTCGGGGTCTCGATTTCTGAATACGCAGTATTTT
V gene: TRBV4-3; clone size: NA; J gene: TRBJ1-4; D gene: TRBD1; CDR3 protein: CASSIWTGQAGKLFF; CDR3 DNA: TGCGCCAGCAGCATTTGGACAGGGCAAGCTGGAAAACTGTTTTTT
V gene: TRBV4-3; clone size: NA; J gene: TRBJ2-7; D gene: NA; CDR3 protein: CASSQDLPRLAAYEQYF; CDR3 DNA: TGCGCCAGCAGCCAAGATCTCCCCAGACTTGCAGCCTACGAGCAGTACTTC
V gene: TRBV6-1; clone size: NA; J gene: TRBJ2-7; D gene: TRBD2; CDR3 protein: CASSALAGAYEQYF; CDR3 DNA: TGTGCCAGCAGTGCACTAGCGGGGGCCTACGAGCAGTACTTC
V gene: TRBV6-5; clone size: NA; J gene: TRBJ1-2; D gene: NA; CDR3 protein: CASSERGWNDGYTF; CDR3 DNA: TGTGCCAGCAGCGAAAGGGGGTGGAACGATGGCTACACCTTC
V gene: TRBV6-1; clone size: few; J gene: TRBJ1-2; D gene: TRBD1; CDR3 protein: CASSVRTGDGYTF; CDR3 DNA: TGTGCCAGCAGTGTCAGGACAGGGGATGGCTACACCTTC
V gene: TRBV28; clone size: NA; J gene: TRBJ1-6; D gene: NA; CDR3 protein: CASSLDGVGNSPLHF; CDR3 DNA: TGTGCCAGCAGTTTAGATGGAGTTGGTAATTCACCCCTCCACTTT
V gene: TRBV28; clone size: NA; J gene: TRBJ1-1; D gene: NA; CDR3 protein: CASSLSGGAGGTEAFF; CDR3 DNA: TGTGCCAGCAGTTTAAGCGGGGGGGCCGGGGGCACTGAAGCTTTCTTT
V gene: TRBV11-2; clone size: NA; J gene: TRBJ1-1; D gene: NA; CDR3 protein: CASSLGPEAFF; CDR3 DNA: TGTGCCAGCAGCTTGGGGCCTGAAGCTTTCTTT
V gene: TRBV5-1; clone size: NA; J gene: TRBJ2-1; D gene: TRBD2; CDR3 protein: CASSLAQSSGGSSYNEQFF; CDR3 DNA: TGCGCCAGCAGCTTGGCCCAGTCTAGCGGGGGGTCCTCCTACAATGAGCAGTTCTTC
V gene: TRBV14; clone size: NA; J gene: TRBJ1-5; D gene: TRBD1; CDR3 protein: CASSQPTGAQPQHF; CDR3 DNA: TGTGCCAGCAGCCAACCGACAGGGGCTCAGCCCCAGCATTTT
V gene: TRBV6-1; clone size: NA; J gene: TRBJ2-7; D gene: TRBD2; CDR3 protein: CASTGGVQYF; CDR3 DNA: TGTGCCAGCACGGGAGGGGTGCAGTACTTC
V gene: TRBV7-3; clone size: NA; J gene: TRBJ2-2; D gene: NA; CDR3 protein: CASSPVGGAKPGELFF; CDR3 DNA: TGTGCCAGCAGCCCGGTGGGGGGAGCGAAGCCCGGGGAGCTGTTTTTT
V gene: TRBV15; clone size: few; J gene: TRBJ2-4; D gene: NA; CDR3 protein: CATSTSGLAKNIQYF; CDR3 DNA: TGTGCCACCAGCACATCCGGACTAGCCAAAAACATTCAGTACTTC
V gene: TRBV4-3; clone size: NA; J gene: TRBJ1-2; D gene: NA; CDR3 protein: CASSQWSYGNYGYTF; CDR3 DNA: TGCGCCAGCAGCCAATGGTCCTACGGGAACTATGGCTACACCTTC
V gene: TRBV5-6; clone size: NA; J gene: TRBJ1-1; D gene: NA; CDR3 protein: CASSARAEAFF; CDR3 DNA: TGTGCCAGCAGCGCTCGGGCTGAAGCTTTCTTT
V gene: TRBV5-1; clone size: NA; J gene: TRBJ2-7; D gene: NA; CDR3 protein: CASSRAYEQYF; CDR3 DNA: TGCGCCAGCAGTCGGGCCTACGAGCAGTACTTC
V gene: TRBV2; clone size: NA; J gene: TRBJ2-3; D gene: TRBD1; CDR3 protein: CASRPRGPDTQYF; CDR3 DNA: TGTGCCAGCAGACCCAGGGGGCCAGATACGCAGTATTTT
V gene: TRBV4-2; clone size: NA; J gene: TRBJ2-6; D gene: TRBD1; CDR3 protein: CASSQEWAGGAGANVLTF; CDR3 DNA: TGTGCCAGCAGCCAAGAATGGGCAGGGGGCGCTGGGGCCAACGTCCTGACTTTC
V gene: TRBV5-4; clone size: NA; J gene: TRBJ2-2; D gene: NA; CDR3 protein: CASSAGTLPGTGELFF; CDR3 DNA: TGTGCCAGCAGCGCCGGGACTCTCCCGGGGACCGGGGAGCTGTTTTTT
V gene: TRBV7-9; clone size: few; J gene: TRBJ2-1; D gene: TRBD2; CDR3 protein: CASSLGGGRGNQFF; CDR3 DNA: TGTGCCAGCAGCTTAGGGGGCGGGAGGGGGAACCAGTTCTTC
V gene: TRBV19; clone size: NA; J gene: TRBJ2-6; D gene: NA; CDR3 protein: CASSFYGLSSGANVLTF; CDR3 DNA: TGTGCCAGTAGCTTCTACGGACTTAGCTCTGGGGCCAACGTCCTGACTTTC
V gene: TRBV6-6; clone size: NA; J gene: TRBJ2-5; D gene: NA; CDR3 protein: CASSSTGEKETQYF; CDR3 DNA: TGTGCCAGCAGTTCGACAGGAGAAAAAGAGACCCAGTACTTC
V gene: TRBV9; clone size: NA; J gene: TRBJ1-1; D gene: NA; CDR3 protein: CASSAQGGDTEAFF; CDR3 DNA: TGTGCCAGCAGCGCACAGGGTGGGGACACTGAAGCTTTCTTT
V gene: TRBV7-9; clone size: NA; J gene: TRBJ1-4; D gene: TRBD1; CDR3 protein: CASSLASLLRDSNEKLFF; CDR3 DNA: TGTGCCAGCAGCTTAGCAAGTCTCCTCCGGGACAGTAATGAAAAACTGTTTTTT
V gene: TRBV2; clone size: NA; J gene: TRBJ2-2; D gene: NA; CDR3 protein: CASKGGTGELFF; CDR3 DNA: TGTGCCAGCAAGGGAGGCACCGGGGAGCTGTTTTTT
V gene: TRBV6-1; clone size: few; J gene: TRBJ2-5; D gene: NA; CDR3 protein: CASNRDSIETQYF; CDR3 DNA: TGTGCCAGCAACCGGGACTCCATAGAGACCCAGTACTTC
V gene: TRBV7-2; clone size: NA; J gene: TRBJ2-4; D gene: TRBD2; CDR3 protein: CASRPKAGVGDIQYF; CDR3 DNA: TGTGCCAGCAGACCCAAAGCGGGAGTAGGGGACATTCAGTACTTC
V gene: TRBV15; clone size: few; J gene: TRBJ2-7; D gene: NA; CDR3 protein: CATSRVVGHYEQYF; CDR3 DNA: TGTGCCACCAGCAGAGTTGTGGGACACTACGAGCAGTACTTC
V gene: TRBV6-1; clone size: NA; J gene: TRBJ2-3; D gene: TRBD2; CDR3 protein: CASSEVATSGTLDTQYF; CDR3 DNA: TGTGCCAGCAGTGAAGTAGCGACTAGCGGGACTTTAGATACGCAGTATTTT
V gene: TRBV7-9; clone size: NA; J gene: TRBJ2-1; D gene: TRBD2; CDR3 protein: CASSLSEREYDNEQFF; CDR3 DNA: TGTGCCAGCAGCTTATCAGAGCGGGAGTACGACAATGAGCAGTTCTTC
V gene: TRBV7-9; clone size: few; J gene: TRBJ2-7; D gene: NA; CDR3 protein: CASSPPGEGRYEQYF; CDR3 DNA: TGTGCCAGCAGCCCTCCGGGCGAGGGTAGGTACGAGCAGTACTTC
V gene: TRBV4-1; clone size: NA; J gene: TRBJ1-5; D gene: TRBD1; CDR3 protein: CASRHTGGNQPQHF; CDR3 DNA: TGCGCCAGCAGACATACAGGGGGCAATCAGCCCCAGCATTTT
V gene: TRBV7-2; clone size: NA; J gene: TRBJ2-7; D gene: TRBD2; CDR3 protein: CASSLVGTSGMREQYF; CDR3 DNA: TGTGCCAGCAGCTTAGTGGGGACTAGCGGGATGCGCGAGCAGTACTTC
V gene: TRBV30; clone size: NA; J gene: TRBJ2-3; D gene: TRBD2; CDR3 protein: CAWSSSGGTDTQYF; CDR3 DNA: TGTGCCTGGAGCTCTAGCGGGGGCACAGATACGCAGTATTTT
V gene: TRBV19; clone size: NA; J gene: TRBJ1-5; D gene: NA; CDR3 protein: CASSSTGYSNQPQHF; CDR3 DNA: TGTGCCAGTAGCTCAACAGGATATAGCAATCAGCCCCAGCATTTT
V gene: TRBV9; clone size: once; J gene: TRBJ1-1; D gene: NA; CDR3 protein: CASSVIRGYTEAFF; CDR3 DNA: TGTGCCAGCAGCGTAATAAGAGGGTATACTGAAGCTTTCTTT
V gene: TRBV2; clone size: NA; J gene: TRBJ1-6; D gene: TRBD1; CDR3 protein: CASGQGNNSPLHF; CDR3 DNA: TGTGCCAGCGGACAGGGTAATAATTCACCCCTCCACTTT
V gene: TRBV28; clone size: few; J gene: TRBJ1-1; D gene: TRBD1; CDR3 protein: CASKHEDRVKKDTEAFF; CDR3 DNA: TGTGCCAGCAAACACGAGGACAGGGTGAAAAAGGACACTGAAGCTTTCTTT